The 13 T cell receptor beta chains below come from one sample, sequenced in a study of blood T cell repertoires in COVID-19. The method was immunoSEQ multiplex PCR; TCRdb's version includes in-frame clones alone and lacks a portion of them. The table shows 130,000 or so clones, with 88% occurring only once. Material for sequencing was peripheral blood. Every receptor here comes from a man between 60 and 70 years old with active or convalescent COVID-19.

The V gene is TRBV3-1 (or the pseudogene TRBV3-2), the J gene TRBJ2-7; 7 bases fit TRBD1. Trimming took 4 bases from V and 6 from J; bases not matched to a gene: 9. Per germline, CDR1 LGHDT and CDR2 YNNKEL (reference sequence). This CDR3 has 14 residues. CDR3 amino acids: CASSPRQGWFEQYF. The DNA for the CDR3 is TGTGCCAGCAGCCCACGACAGGGTTGGTTCGAGCAGTACTTC.

The chain joins TRBV28 to TRBJ1-5; 7 bases are shared with TRBD1. With V trimmed by 5 bases and J by 4 bases, 5 bases remained unmatched. Germline CDR1 MDHEN, CDR2 SYDVKM. The CDR3 is 14 residues long. As DNA, the CDR3 is TGTGCCAGCAGTCCTCACAGGGGTAATCAGCCCCAGCATTTT. It is translated as CASSPHRGNQPQHF.

The rearrangement links TRBV9 to TRBJ2-1; TRBD2 agrees at 10 bases. The V segment lost 4 bases and the J segment 5 bases; nucleotides outside the gene matches: 6. The CDR3 is 15 amino acids. Germline V gene data show CDR1 as SGDLS and CDR2 as YYNGEE. Written as DNA, the CDR3 is TGTGCCAGCAGCCCTAGCGGGAGTTCCAACAATGAGCAGTTCTTC. Its protein product is CASSPSGSSNNEQFF. Supplemented by reference TRBV9 and TRBJ2-1, the full variable domain reads DSGVTQTPKHLITATGQRVTLRCSPRSGDLSVYWYQQSLDQGLQFLIQYYNGEERAKGNILERFSAQQFPDLHSELNLSSLELGDSALYFCASSPSGSSNNEQFFGPGTRLTVL.

The gene calls are TRBV6-5 and TRBJ2-3; TRBD2 matches at 8 bases. The CDR3 extends over 15 amino acids. J gave up 2 bases and V 4 bases, and 5 bases lay outside the gene matches. Germline V gene data show CDR1 as MNHEY and CDR2 as SVGAGI. This CDR3 reads CASSSTSGITDTQYF. In DNA form, the CDR3 reads TGTGCCAGCAGTTCAACTAGCGGTATCACAGATACGCAGTATTTT.

This clone showed up just once. V usage is TRBV28 and J usage is TRBJ2-7; TRBD2 might be the D (6 bases). From germline, CDR1 is MDHEN and CDR2 SYDVKM. The CDR3 length is 14 residues. Trimming stripped 6 bases from V and 3 bases from J, with 15 bases between. The CDR3 is CASRTGLNDYEQYF. The CDR3 DNA follows: TGTGCCAGCAGGACGGGACTCAATGACTACGAGCAGTACTTC.

This clone was counted only a few times. The chain carries TRBV10-3 and TRBJ2-5; TRBD1 matches at 8 bases. J was trimmed by 4 bases and V by 6 bases; bases with no gene match: 7. CDR3 length: 14 residues. Per germline, CDR1 ENHRY and CDR2 SYGVKD. CDR3 nucleotides: TGTGCCATCAGATCGGACAGGGAGGTAGAGACCCAGTACTTC. Encoded protein: CAIRSDREVETQYF.

This chain uses TRBV18 with TRBJ2-5; the D gene is possibly TRBD2 (5 bases). CDR3 length: 11 amino acids. The germline V and J ends were trimmed by 6 bases and 5 bases, with 7 bases remaining between them. The germline CDR1 and CDR2 sequences are KGHSH and LQKENI. CDR3 nucleotide sequence: TGTGCCAGCTCCCCGGGGGAGACCCAGTACTTC. It is translated as CASSPGETQYF.

V is TRBV30 and J is TRBJ2-1; TRBD2 matches 9 bases. The CDR3 runs to 17 residues. Trimming at V came to 2 bases and at J to 0 bases, leaving 8 bases not matched to a gene. Germline values: CDR1 GTSNPN, CDR2 SVGIG (reference sequence). The CDR3 loop reads CAWSTGLAPSSYNEQFF. CDR3 coding DNA: TGTGCCTGGAGTACAGGACTAGCGCCTAGCTCCTACAATGAGCAGTTCTTC.

The chain has TRBV30 and TRBJ2-3; TRBD1 aligns across 8 bases. J was trimmed by 3 bases and V by 7 bases; bases with no gene match: 9. The CDR3 sequence is 14 residues long. Germline values: CDR1 GTSNPN, CDR2 SVGIG (reference sequence). The CDR3 region is CALNRDRKTDTQYF. In DNA, the CDR3 is TGTGCCTTGAATCGGGACAGGAAAACAGATACGCAGTATTTT.

The chain links TRBV6-2 or TRBV6-3 to TRBJ1-1, with D unresolved. The CDR3 extends over 12 amino acids. V was cut by 0 bases and J by 8 bases, with 7 bases left in between. Per germline, CDR1 MNHEY and CDR2 SVGEGT. CDR3 residues: CASSYSAREAFF. CDR3 coding DNA: TGTGCCAGCAGTTACTCTGCCAGAGAAGCTTTCTTT.

The chain joins TRBV4-3 to TRBJ1-2; D is ambiguous. Trimming took 0 bases from V and 3 from J, leaving 14 bases between them. The germline V gene has CDR1 LGHNA and CDR2 YSLEER. The CDR3 covers 16 residues. This CDR3 reads CASSQDSEARHYGYTF. The CDR3 DNA reads as TGCGCCAGCAGCCAAGATTCCGAAGCTAGACACTATGGCTACACCTTC.

The chain links TRBV6-4 to TRBJ2-1; 7 bases agree with TRBD2. CDR3 length: 15 residues. With V trimmed by 3 bases and J by 4 bases, 6 bases remained unmatched. CDR1 is MRHNA and CDR2 is SNTAGT in the germline V gene. For the CDR3, the DNA is TGTGCCAGCAGTGAGCTAGCGGAGGTTTACAATGAGCAGTTCTTC. It encodes CASSELAEVYNEQFF.

The V gene is TRBV13, the J gene TRBJ2-7; the D gene is possibly TRBD1 (5 bases). V was trimmed by 5 bases and J by 5 bases, leaving 10 bases between them. CDR3 length: 12 amino acids. Germline V gene lookup returns CDR1 PRHDT and CDR2 FYEKMQ (reference sequence). The CDR3 sequence: CASSTGPDEQYF. The CDR3 region has the DNA TGTGCCAGCAGCACAGGACCGGACGAGCAGTACTTC.